The T cell receptor beta chain under discussion was sequenced for a study of neurological immune-mediated disorders. In TCRdb, the 5' RACE reads were re-called with MiXCR into one record per CDR3 protein. The data show some 38,000 distinct CDR3 sequences, around 14% seen once. Looked up from germline, CDR1 is SGHDT and CDR2 is YYEEEE. The CDR3 runs 16 residues. In regard to this clonotype: A read error may account for a junction end that differs from germline.

The chain recombines TRBV5-6 with TRBJ2-2; the D gene is possibly TRBD1 (6 bases). Sequencing was carried out using PBMCs. This clonotype was sampled from a woman aged 45-60 years with HTLV-1-associated myelopathy (HAM/TSP). The DNA for the CDR3 is TGTGCCAGCAGTTTGGTTGGACAGTCGAACACCGGGGAGCTGTTTTTT. As protein: CASSLVGQSNTGELFF.